Listed below are T cell receptor beta chains from one sample, sequenced in a study of T cells in Graves' hyperthyroidism and ophthalmopathy. TCRdb passed the multiplex PCR reads through MiXCR, listing each CDR3 protein once. The sample carries under 350,000 distinct CDR3 sequences, around a sixth recorded once. What was sequenced was blood. These TCRs come from a woman in her forties or fifties with Graves' hyperthyroidism. CDR3s include the opening cysteine and the closing phenylalanine or tryptophan. Each record gives: clone size, V gene, J gene, D gene, CDR3 protein, CDR3 DNA. The D gene is left open where the match is weak. Size values are once, few and many counts, or a class for expanded clones, and some rows have none.

>-|TRBV5-1|TRBJ1-1|-
CASRLGSRLEAFF
TGCGCCAGCAGATTAGGGAGCAGACTTGAAGCTTTCTTT
>-|TRBV20-1|TRBJ2-1|TRBD2
CSAYSGLAGVNEQFF
TGCAGTGCTTACTCCGGGCTAGCGGGAGTCAATGAGCAGTTCTTC
>many|TRBV24-1|TRBJ2-3|TRBD2
CATSDSSGDTQYF
TGTGCCACCAGTGATTCTAGCGGGGATACGCAGTATTTT
>many|TRBV2|TRBJ1-1|TRBD1
CASTDTPGTENTEAFF
TGTGCCAGCACCGATACCCCCGGGACAGAGAACACTGAAGCTTTCTTT
>many|TRBV2|TRBJ2-1|TRBD2
CASSETSGRAEEQFF
TGTGCCAGCAGTGAGACTAGCGGGAGAGCGGAGGAGCAGTTCTTC
>-|TRBV25-1|TRBJ1-1|-
CASGSGETNTEAFF
TGTGCCAGCGGAAGCGGGGAAACGAACACTGAAGCTTTCTTT
>many|TRBV6-6|TRBJ1-1|-
CASSYGGASGTEAFF
TGTGCCAGCAGTTACGGGGGGGCTTCGGGGACTGAAGCTTTCTTT
>many|TRBV30|TRBJ2-5|-
CAWSIQAQETQYF
TGTGCCTGGAGTATCCAGGCTCAAGAGACCCAGTACTTC
>-|TRBV6-1|TRBJ2-1|-
CASSLALRARQFF
TGTGCCAGCAGCCTCGCCCTGCGGGCTCGGCAGTTCTTC
>many|TRBV18|TRBJ1-2|-
CASSPGQANYGYTF
TGTGCCAGCTCACCGGGACAAGCTAACTATGGCTACACCTTC
>-|TRBV9|TRBJ2-5|-
CASSAQGGETQYF
TGTGCCAGCAGCGCCCAGGGAGGAGAGACCCAGTACTTC
>few|TRBV5-1|TRBJ1-1|TRBD1
CASRQTGTGPPGAFF
TGCGCCAGCAGACAAACCGGGACAGGGCCCCCTGGGGCTTTCTTT
>-|TRBV25-1|TRBJ2-2|-
CASSKGQGTGELFF
TGTGCCAGCAGCAAAGGCCAGGGGACCGGGGAGCTGTTTTTT
>-|TRBV5-1|TRBJ2-2|TRBD1
CASKSHMTGVTGELFF
TGCGCCAGCAAGTCCCATATGACAGGGGTCACCGGGGAGCTGTTTTTT
>few|TRBV5-1|TRBJ2-1|TRBD1
CASSEGQGKGQFF
TGCGCCAGCAGCGAGGGACAGGGGAAGGGGCAGTTCTTC
>many|TRBV19|TRBJ1-1|-
CASSRKGSTEAFF
TGTGCCAGTAGCAGAAAGGGGAGCACTGAAGCTTTCTTT
>-|TRBV6-4|TRBJ2-3|-
CASSGGAMDTQYF
TGTGCCAGCAGTGGGGGGGCCATGGATACGCAGTATTTT
>few|TRBV20-1|TRBJ1-5|-
CSASGTTSNQPQHF
TGCAGTGCTAGCGGGACTACTAGCAATCAGCCCCAGCATTTT
>many|TRBV6-5|TRBJ1-2|-
CASSYSRRTAYGYTF
TGTGCCAGCAGTTACTCGAGAAGGACAGCCTATGGCTACACCTTC
>few|TRBV20-1|TRBJ2-1|-
CSGRGSGEQFF
TGCAGCGGCCGGGGGTCGGGGGAGCAGTTCTTC
>many|TRBV2|TRBJ1-1|-
CASSEFSAGNTEAFF
TGTGCCAGCAGTGAATTCTCGGCGGGGAACACTGAAGCTTTCTTT
>few|TRBV5-6|TRBJ2-3|TRBD1
CASSANPGQDSDTQYF
TGTGCCAGCAGCGCCAACCCCGGACAGGACTCAGATACGCAGTATTTT
>-|TRBV6-5|TRBJ2-5|-
CASSYSGLETQYF
TGTGCCAGCAGTTACTCGGGGTTGGAGACCCAGTACTTC
>many|TRBV6-5|TRBJ2-5|-
CASSYSRETQYF
TGTGCCAGCAGTTACTCGAGGGAGACCCAGTACTTC
>many|TRBV27|TRBJ2-7|TRBD2
CASSPQLAGASYEQYF
TGTGCCAGCAGTCCGCAACTAGCGGGCGCATCCTACGAGCAGTACTTC
>-|TRBV27|TRBJ2-5|-
CASSLQGLQTQYF
TGTGCCAGCAGTTTACAGGGATTGCAGACCCAGTACTTC
>few|TRBV7-3|TRBJ2-3|-
CASSSGGSSTDTQYF
TGTGCCAGCAGCTCTGGGGGGTCTAGCACAGATACGCAGTATTTT
>few|TRBV10-3|TRBJ2-1|-
CAISESVSGLIYNEQFF
TGTGCCATCAGTGAGTCGGTTAGCGGACTTATCTACAATGAGCAGTTCTTC
>-|TRBV20-1|TRBJ2-1|TRBD2
CSARPPVGGRGFRNEQFF
TGCAGTGCTAGACCTCCCGTGGGCGGGAGGGGGTTTCGCAATGAGCAGTTCTTC
>many|TRBV20-1|TRBJ2-5|-
CSARDLRDQETQYF
TGCAGTGCTAGAGACTTGCGGGACCAAGAGACCCAGTACTTC
>many|TRBV3-1|TRBJ2-3|-
CASADGGTDTQYF
TGTGCCAGCGCCGATGGGGGCACAGATACGCAGTATTTT
>many|TRBV7-6|TRBJ1-3|-
CASSLDSSGNTIYF
TGTGCCAGCAGCTTGGACAGCTCTGGAAACACCATATATTTT
>few|TRBV30|TRBJ2-7|TRBD1
CAWGTGGYEQYF
TGTGCCTGGGGGACAGGGGGCTACGAGCAGTACTTC
>-|TRBV10-3|TRBJ2-1|-
CAISGGTAAYNEQFF
TGTGCCATCAGTGGCGGGACAGCGGCCTACAATGAGCAGTTCTTC
>many|TRBV3-1|TRBJ1-2|-
CASSQTQRGYTF
TGTGCCAGCAGCCAGACCCAGAGGGGCTACACCTTC
>-|TRBV20-1|TRBJ1-5|TRBD1
CSARRDSGRPQHF
TGCAGTGCTAGACGGGACAGCGGTCGGCCCCAGCATTTT
>-|TRBV3-1|TRBJ1-5|-
CASSQDMTGDSNQPQHF
TGTGCCAGCAGCCAAGATATGACAGGAGATAGCAATCAGCCCCAGCATTTT
>once|TRBV13|TRBJ1-3|-
CASSLGVGIGNTIYF
TGTGCCAGCAGCTTGGGGGTGGGGATTGGAAACACCATATATTTT
>many|TRBV6-1|TRBJ1-3|-
CASRDTISGNTIYF
TGTGCCAGCAGGGACACGATCTCTGGAAACACCATATATTTT
>few|TRBV30|TRBJ2-1|-
CAWSVQASHYNEQFF
TGTGCCTGGAGTGTACAAGCGAGCCACTACAATGAGCAGTTCTTC
>-|TRBV6-1|TRBJ2-7|-
CASSELAAAYEQYF
TGTGCCAGCAGTGAATTGGCAGCCGCCTACGAGCAGTACTTC
>few|TRBV15|TRBJ1-3|-
CATSRDFIGGRSTIYF
TGTGCCACCAGCAGAGATTTTATCGGCGGGCGGAGCACCATATATTTT
>-|TRBV5-8|TRBJ1-5|-
CASSLGDDSDSNQPQHF
TGTGCCAGCAGCTTGGGGGATGACAGCGATAGCAATCAGCCCCAGCATTTT
>few|TRBV18|TRBJ1-4|-
CASSPNPDRFGEKLFF
TGTGCCAGCTCACCAAACCCCGACAGATTTGGGGAAAAACTGTTTTTT
>few|TRBV12-5|TRBJ2-1|-
CASGLAYRGEQFF
TGTGCTAGTGGTTTGGCGTACAGAGGTGAGCAGTTCTTC
>many|TRBV6-1|TRBJ2-1|-
CASSERASRGGSYNEQFF
TGTGCCAGCAGTGAAAGGGCGTCTAGGGGTGGGTCCTACAATGAGCAGTTCTTC
>many|TRBV12-3/TRBV12-4|TRBJ2-1|-
CASSRNSENEQFF
TGTGCCAGCAGCAGAAACTCGGAGAATGAGCAGTTCTTC
>many|TRBV30|TRBJ2-3|-
CAWSETGAGDTQYF
TGTGCCTGGAGTGAGACGGGGGCGGGAGATACGCAGTATTTT
>-|TRBV7-9|TRBJ2-5|TRBD2
CASSSGLAGGFQETQYF
TGTGCCAGCAGCTCGGGACTAGCGGGAGGGTTCCAAGAGACCCAGTACTTC
>-|TRBV7-9|TRBJ2-1|TRBD1
CASSLEDRGGEQFF
TGTGCCAGCAGCCTAGAGGACAGGGGGGGGGAGCAGTTCTTC
>many|TRBV28|TRBJ2-1|-
CASTRKGIGEQFF
TGTGCCAGCACACGGAAAGGGATCGGAGAGCAGTTCTTC
>-|TRBV20-1|TRBJ2-3|TRBD2
CNARFTSGATDTQYF
TGCAATGCTAGGTTCACTAGCGGGGCGACAGATACGCAGTATTTT
>-|TRBV6-2/TRBV6-3|TRBJ2-1|-
CASRETRVSDEQFF
TGTGCCAGCAGAGAGACTAGGGTGAGCGATGAGCAGTTCTTC
>many|TRBV5-5|TRBJ1-1|-
CASSWAGRPEAFF
TGTGCCAGCAGCTGGGCAGGGCGCCCTGAAGCTTTCTTT
>-|TRBV20-1|TRBJ2-1|TRBD2
CSARDVEASGYNEQFF
TGCAGTGCTAGAGACGTTGAGGCTAGCGGATACAATGAGCAGTTCTTC
>many|TRBV6-1|TRBJ2-1|TRBD2
CASTRQGASGRNEQFF
TGTGCCAGCACCAGACAGGGCGCTAGCGGGAGGAATGAGCAGTTCTTC
>-|TRBV20-1|TRBJ2-1|TRBD2
CSAKAGDNYNEQFF
TGCAGTGCTAAAGCGGGGGACAACTACAATGAGCAGTTCTTC
>many|TRBV11-2|TRBJ2-3|-
CASSSTLATDTQYF
TGTGCCAGCAGCTCCACTCTAGCCACAGATACGCAGTATTTT
>few|TRBV29-1|TRBJ2-7|-
CSVEDQGDEQYF
TGCAGCGTTGAAGATCAAGGGGACGAGCAGTACTTC